The present entry profiles one TCR beta chain with its context. Its antigen is unidentified. Only in-frame clones appear in the TCRdb table, and some are missing; sequencing was by immunoSEQ multiplex PCR. Of 45,000 or so clones listed, over 80% were seen once; the top ten hold around 50%. This entry comes from a study of T cell responses to AZD1222 COVID-19 vaccine. Study conclusions and caveats: With dominance at 160-218 and 743-854, vaccine-associated CD4 TCRs spanned spike. A mostly white British donor set with more females was recruited, and clonal diversity was possibly underestimated.

This receptor was obtained from an adult in good health. The sequences come from peripheral blood, collected on day 0 of AZD1222 vaccination.

The CDR3 loop reads CASSQERAGAEAQYF. DNA for the CDR3: TGTGCCAGCAGCCAAGAAAGAGCAGGGGCCGAGGCCCAGTACTTC. The chain couples TRBV4-2 to TRBJ2-5, with a possible D match to TRBD1 (6 bases). Germline-derived CDR1 and CDR2 are LGHNA and YNFKEQ. The CDR3 loop spans 15 amino acids. The V and J ends lost 0 bases and 9 bases respectively, with 17 bases between them.